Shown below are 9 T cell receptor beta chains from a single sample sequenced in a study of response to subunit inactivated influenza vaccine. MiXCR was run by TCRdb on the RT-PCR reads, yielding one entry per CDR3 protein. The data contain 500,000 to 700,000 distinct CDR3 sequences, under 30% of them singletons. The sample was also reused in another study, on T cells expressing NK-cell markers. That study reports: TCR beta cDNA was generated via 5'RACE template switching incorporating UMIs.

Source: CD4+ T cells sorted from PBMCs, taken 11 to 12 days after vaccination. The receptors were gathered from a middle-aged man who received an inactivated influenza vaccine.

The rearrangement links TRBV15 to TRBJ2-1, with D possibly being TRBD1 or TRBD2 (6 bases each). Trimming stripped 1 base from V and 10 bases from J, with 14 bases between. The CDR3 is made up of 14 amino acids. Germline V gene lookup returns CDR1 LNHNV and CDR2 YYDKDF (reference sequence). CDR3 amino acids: CATSRGPPGGEQFF. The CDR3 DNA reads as TGTGCCACCAGCAGAGGCCCACCCGGGGGCGAGCAGTTCTTC. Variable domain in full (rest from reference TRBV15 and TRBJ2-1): DAMVIQNPRYQVTQFGKPVTLSCSQTLNHNVMYWYQQKSSQAPKLLFHYYDKDFNNEADTPDNFQSRRPNTSFCFLDIRSPGLGDTAMYLCATSRGPPGGEQFFGPGTRLTVL.

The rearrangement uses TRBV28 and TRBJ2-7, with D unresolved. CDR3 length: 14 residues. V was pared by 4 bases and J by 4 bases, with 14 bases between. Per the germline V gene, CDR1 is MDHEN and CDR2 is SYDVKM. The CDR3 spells CASSSTLGLYEQYF. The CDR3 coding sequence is TGTGCCAGCAGTTCGACCTTAGGGCTATACGAGCAGTACTTC.

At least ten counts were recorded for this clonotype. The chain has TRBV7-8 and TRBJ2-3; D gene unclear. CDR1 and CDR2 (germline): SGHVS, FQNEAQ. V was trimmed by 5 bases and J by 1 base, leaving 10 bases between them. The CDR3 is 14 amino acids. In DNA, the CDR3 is TGTGCCAGCAGCCCCCAGGCTGGCACAGATACGCAGTATTTT. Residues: CASSPQAGTDTQYF.

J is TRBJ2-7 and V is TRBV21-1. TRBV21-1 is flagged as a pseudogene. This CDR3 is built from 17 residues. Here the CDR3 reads CASIRGEVPNPTYEQYF. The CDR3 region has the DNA TGTGCCAGCATTCGTGGGGAAGTACCAAACCCAACCTACGAGCAGTACTTC.

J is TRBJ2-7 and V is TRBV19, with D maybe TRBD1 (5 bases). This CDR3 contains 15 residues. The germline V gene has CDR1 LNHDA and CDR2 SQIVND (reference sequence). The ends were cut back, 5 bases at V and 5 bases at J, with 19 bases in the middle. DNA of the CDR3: TGTGCCAGTAGTCCTTTAAGAGGCAGGGCCAACGAGCAGTACTTC. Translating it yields CASSPLRGRANEQYF.

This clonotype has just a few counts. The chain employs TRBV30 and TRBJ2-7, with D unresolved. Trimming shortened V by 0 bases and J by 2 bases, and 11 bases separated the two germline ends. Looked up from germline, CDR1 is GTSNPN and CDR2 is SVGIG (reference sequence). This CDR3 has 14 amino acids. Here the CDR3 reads CAWSVSGVPYEQYF. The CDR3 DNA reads TGTGCCTGGAGTGTCTCTGGGGTACCCTACGAGCAGTACTTC.

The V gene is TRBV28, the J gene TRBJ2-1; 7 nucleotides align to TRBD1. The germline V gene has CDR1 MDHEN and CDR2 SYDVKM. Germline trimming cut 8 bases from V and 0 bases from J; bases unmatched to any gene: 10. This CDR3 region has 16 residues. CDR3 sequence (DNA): TGTGCCAGCGTGGGACAGACCAAGAGCTCCTACAATGAGCAGTTCTTC. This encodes CASVGQTKSSYNEQFF.

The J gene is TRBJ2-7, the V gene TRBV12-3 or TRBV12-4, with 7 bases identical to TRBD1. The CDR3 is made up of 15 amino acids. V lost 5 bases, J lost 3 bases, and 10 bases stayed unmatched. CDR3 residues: CASSMDRTHSYEQYF. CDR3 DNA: TGTGCCAGCAGTATGGACAGGACCCACAGCTACGAGCAGTACTTC.

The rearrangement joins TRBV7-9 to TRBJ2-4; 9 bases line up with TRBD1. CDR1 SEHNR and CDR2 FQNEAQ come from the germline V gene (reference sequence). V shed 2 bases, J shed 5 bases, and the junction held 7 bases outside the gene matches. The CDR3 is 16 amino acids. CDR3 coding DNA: TGTGCCAGCAGCTTATACAGGGGGCCGAGGGAAAACATTCAGTACTTC. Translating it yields CASSLYRGPRENIQYF.